Only a few counts were recorded for the clone carrying this TCR beta chain. Its antigen is not identified. The entirety of the isolated RNA underwent reverse transcription, so expressed TCRB transcripts were sequenced. The repertoire was sequenced with immunoSEQ multiplex PCR; TCRdb's copy has only in-frame clones and lacks some. The sample lists about 650,000 clones, over 10% seen once, with around 0.12% in the top ten. Only one heparinised blood draw was taken per donor, and its volume averaged approximately 0.11 L. CDR3 length equals 18 residues. Deletions cut 0 bases from V and 0 bases from J, with 17 bases between. Germline V lookup: CDR1 LGHNA, CDR2 YSLEER. These data are taken from a study of beta chain features in type 1 diabetes. About the study: The samples had approximately 100,000,000 sorted cells examined in all.

Study findings and constraints: Patients with Type 1 diabetes showed moderately but significantly shorter TCRB CDR3s in all four CD4+ subsets.

The sample comprised naive CD4+ T cells from blood. The rearrangement links TRBV4-3 to TRBJ1-1; weak D call: TRBD1 (6 bases). The receptor was derived from a man aged 25-45 years with type 1 diabetes. The CDR3 DNA follows: TGCGCCAGCAGCCAAGAGGCTCAGGGGATCGCCTTGAACACTGAAGCTTTCTTT. Translation gives CASSQEAQGIALNTEAFF.